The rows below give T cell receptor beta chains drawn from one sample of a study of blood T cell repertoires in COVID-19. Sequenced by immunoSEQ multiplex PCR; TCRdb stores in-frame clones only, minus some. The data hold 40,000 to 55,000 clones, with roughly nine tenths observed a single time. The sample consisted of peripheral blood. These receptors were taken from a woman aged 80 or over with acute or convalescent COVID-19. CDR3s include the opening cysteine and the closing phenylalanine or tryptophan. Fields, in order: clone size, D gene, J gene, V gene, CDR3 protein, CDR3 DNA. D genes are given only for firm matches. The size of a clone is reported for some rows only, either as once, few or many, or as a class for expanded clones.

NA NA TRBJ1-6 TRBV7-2 CASTPLGANSPLHF TGTGCCAGCACCCCCTTGGGGGCTAATTCACCCCTCCACTTT
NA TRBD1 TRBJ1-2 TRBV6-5 CASSFPDRGNYGYTF TGTGCCAGCAGTTTCCCGGACAGGGGAAACTATGGCTACACCTTC
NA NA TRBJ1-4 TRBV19 CASSTVRGDGEKLFF TGTGCCAGTAGTACTGTACGGGGTGACGGTGAAAAACTGTTTTTT
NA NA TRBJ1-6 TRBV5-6 CASNGGTAGEPLHF TGTGCCAGCAACGGAGGGACGGCTGGTGAGCCCCTCCACTTT
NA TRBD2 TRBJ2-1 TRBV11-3 CASSPRGAGGRYNEQFF TGTGCCAGCAGCCCCCGAGGGGCGGGGGGGCGATACAATGAGCAGTTCTTC
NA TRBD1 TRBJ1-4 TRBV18 CASSPDRGTNEKLFF TGTGCCAGCTCACCGGACAGGGGAACTAATGAAAAACTGTTTTTT
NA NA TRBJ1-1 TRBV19 CASNTQGNTEAFF TGTGCCAGTAATACACAGGGAAATACTGAAGCTTTCTTT
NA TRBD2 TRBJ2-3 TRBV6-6 CASSFRGGDTQYF TGTGCCAGCAGTTTCCGGGGAGGGGATACGCAGTATTTT
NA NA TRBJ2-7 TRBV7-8 CASSLSTDYLLAYEQYF TGTGCCAGCAGCTTGTCCACAGATTATTTACTAGCCTACGAGCAGTACTTC
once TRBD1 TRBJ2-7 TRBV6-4 CASSRDRGVAEQYF TGTGCCAGCAGTCGGGACAGGGGGGTCGCCGAGCAGTACTTC
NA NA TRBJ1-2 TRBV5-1 CASSWSGEPNYGYTF TGCGCCAGCAGCTGGAGCGGAGAGCCTAACTATGGCTACACCTTC
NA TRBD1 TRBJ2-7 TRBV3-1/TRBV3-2 CASSQGPPGQGGEQYF TGTGCCAGCAGCCAGGGCCCCCCGGGACAGGGGGGGGAGCAGTACTTC
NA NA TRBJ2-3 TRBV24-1 CATSDLLDTQYF TGTGCCACCAGTGATCTACTGGATACGCAGTATTTT
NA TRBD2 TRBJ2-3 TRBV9 CASSVGGGGTDTQYF TGTGCCAGCAGCGTTGGGGGGGGAGGCACAGATACGCAGTATTTT
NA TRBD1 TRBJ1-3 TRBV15 CATSRLMTGAGNTIYF TGTGCCACCAGCAGGTTGATGACAGGGGCTGGAAACACCATATATTTT
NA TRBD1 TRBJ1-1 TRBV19 CATRDRAGEGTEAFF TGTGCCACACGGGACAGGGCAGGGGAAGGCACTGAAGCTTTCTTT
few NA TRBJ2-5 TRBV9 CASSVAGYGYQETQYF TGTGCCAGCAGCGTAGCGGGTTACGGTTACCAAGAGACCCAGTACTTC
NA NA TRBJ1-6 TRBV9 CASSLGGVVQSPLHF TGTGCCAGCAGCCTAGGGGGGGTGGTACAGTCACCCCTCCACTTT
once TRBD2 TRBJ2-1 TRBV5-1 CASSGVLASDNEQFF TGCGCCAGCAGCGGGGTACTAGCGTCCGACAATGAGCAGTTCTTC
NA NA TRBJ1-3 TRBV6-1 CASSDYREEGNTIYF TGTGCCAGCAGTGATTACAGGGAAGAGGGAAACACCATATATTTT
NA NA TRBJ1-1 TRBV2 CAVGGFTEAFF TGTGCCGTGGGGGGATTCACTGAAGCTTTCTTT
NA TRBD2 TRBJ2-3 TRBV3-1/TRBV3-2 CASRLAGGSTDTQYF TGTGCCAGCAGATTAGCGGGGGGGAGCACAGATACGCAGTATTTT
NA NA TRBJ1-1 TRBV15 CATTQFLQDTEAFF TGTGCCACCACACAGTTTTTACAGGACACTGAAGCTTTCTTT
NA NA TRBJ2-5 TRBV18 CASSPGASQETQYF TGTGCCAGCTCACCTGGAGCATCTCAAGAGACCCAGTACTTC
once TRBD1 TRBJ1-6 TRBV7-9 CASSLEQGAYSPLHF TGTGCCAGCAGCTTAGAACAGGGGGCTTATTCACCCCTCCACTTT
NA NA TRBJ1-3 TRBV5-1 CASSSQRQRSSGNTIYF TGCGCCAGCAGCTCCCAACGACAACGCAGCTCTGGAAACACCATATATTTT
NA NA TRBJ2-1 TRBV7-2 CASSLGQYNEQFF TGTGCCAGCAGCTTAGGCCAGTACAATGAGCAGTTCTTC
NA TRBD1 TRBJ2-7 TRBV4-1 CASSQGRGQGHSYEQYF TGCGCCAGCAGCCAGGGGCGGGGACAGGGGCACTCCTACGAGCAGTACTTC
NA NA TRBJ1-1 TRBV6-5 CASSYFRETEAFF TGTGCCAGCAGTTACTTCAGGGAAACTGAAGCTTTCTTT
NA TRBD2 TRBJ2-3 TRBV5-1 CASKGGSSTDTQYF TGCGCCAGCAAGGGAGGGTCTAGCACAGATACGCAGTATTTT
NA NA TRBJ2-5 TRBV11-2 CASSLGTTQETQYF TGTGCCAGCAGCTTAGGGACTACCCAAGAGACCCAGTACTTC
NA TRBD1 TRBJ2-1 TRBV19 CASSSDRDSYNEQFF TGTGCCAGTAGTTCCGACCGGGACAGCTACAATGAGCAGTTCTTC
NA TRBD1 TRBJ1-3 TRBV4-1 CASSQDQGEGNTIYF TGCGCCAGCAGCCAAGATCAGGGGGAGGGAAACACCATATATTTT
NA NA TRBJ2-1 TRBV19 CASSISGFNEQFF TGTGCCAGTAGTATATCAGGGTTCAATGAGCAGTTCTTC
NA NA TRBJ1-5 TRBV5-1 CASSPDRPNQPQHF TGCGCCAGCAGCCCCGACAGACCCAATCAGCCCCAGCATTTT
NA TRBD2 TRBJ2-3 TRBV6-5 CASSYSAGGGMDTQYF TGTGCCAGCAGTTACTCGGCCGGGGGGGGCATGGATACGCAGTATTTT
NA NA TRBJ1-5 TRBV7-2 CASSLREGNQPQHF TGTGCCAGCAGCTTACGAGAGGGCAATCAGCCCCAGCATTTT
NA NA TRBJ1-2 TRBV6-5 CASSYGGTASCGYTF TGTGCCAGCAGTTACGGGGGGACTGCATCCTGTGGCTACACCTTC
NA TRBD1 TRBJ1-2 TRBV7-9 CASSLDRGRGRDYGYTF TGTGCCAGCAGCTTAGACAGGGGTCGGGGGAGAGACTATGGCTACACCTTC
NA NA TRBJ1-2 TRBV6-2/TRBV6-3 CASSYSNNRVNGYTF TGTGCCAGCAGTTACTCGAACAACAGGGTCAATGGCTACACCTTC
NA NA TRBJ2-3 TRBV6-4 CASSASQADTQYF TGTGCCAGCAGTGCATCGCAGGCGGATACGCAGTATTTT
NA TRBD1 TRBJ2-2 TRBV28 CASKRQGANTGELFF TGTGCCAGCAAACGACAGGGGGCGAACACCGGGGAGCTGTTTTTT
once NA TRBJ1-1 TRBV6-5 CASARRSGSTEAFF TGTGCCAGCGCGAGACGTTCGGGAAGTACTGAAGCTTTCTTT
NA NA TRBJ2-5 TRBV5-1 CASSLAYLSSQYF TGCGCCAGCAGCTTGGCCTATCTGTCATCCCAGTACTTC
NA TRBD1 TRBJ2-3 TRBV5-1 CASSLSGTGVGDTQYF TGCGCCAGCAGCTTGAGTGGGACAGGGGTGGGAGATACGCAGTATTTT
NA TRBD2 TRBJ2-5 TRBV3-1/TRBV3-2 CASSQGVAGGMGETQYF TGTGCCAGCAGCCAAGGGGTAGCGGGGGGGATGGGAGAGACCCAGTACTTC
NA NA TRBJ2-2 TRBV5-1 CASSFQSPNTGELFF TGCGCCAGCAGCTTCCAGTCCCCGAACACCGGGGAGCTGTTTTTT
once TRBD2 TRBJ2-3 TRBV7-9 CASSLDLADSTDTQYF TGTGCCAGCAGCTTAGACCTAGCGGACTCCACAGATACGCAGTATTTT
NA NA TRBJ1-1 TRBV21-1 CASSKGSSGGAEDTEAFF TGTGCCAGCAGCAAAGGAAGTTCGGGGGGGGCCGAGGACACTGAAGCTTTCTTT